This T cell receptor (beta chain) is drawn from a study of breast tumors, draining lymph nodes, adjacent tissues (dated by TCRdb to the mid-2010s). A note on the overall study: Breast cancer patients provided tumor, adjacent nontumor tissue and axillary lymph nodes, and the study compared the TCR beta repertoires across these three sources. In human breast cancer, the study set out to evaluate how tumor, surrounding tissue and draining lymph node repertoires relate to one another and whether T cells may move between these sites. Points the paper makes about the study in general: The data were considered consistent with most tumor T cells being derived from the lymph node and subsequently expanding within tumor tissue. Tumor and nontumor tissue repertoires were found to be significantly more similar in luminal-like than in basal-like breast cancer. The conclusion that tumor T cells originate in lymph nodes was framed as consistent with a hypothesis rather than directly demonstrated. Tumor T-cell repertoires showed less diversity than lymph node repertoires and more diversity than nontumor tissue repertoires, and tumor T-cell repertoires showed preferential V and J gene usage.

Regarding this clonotype: No antigen is known for it. No per-base quality is available; no much larger clone lies one base away.

The instrument was an Illumina HiSeq 2000. TCR beta chain libraries were generated through multiplex PCR amplification. High-throughput sequencing was used to analyze the amplified TCR beta chain products. TCRdb reprocessed the public reads (quality trimming at Q25 with fastp, clone calling with MiXCR) and kept in-frame beta chains. Every entry covers one CDR3 protein and lists the most common genes and DNA from its rows. For this sample there are more than 85,000 distinct CDR3 sequences; around 20% appear just once. The ten biggest clones cover 1% to 1.5% of the sample. Lymph node samples were obtained from the axillary draining lymph nodes of breast cancer patients. Measured from the cysteine to the phenylalanine, the CDR3 is 13 residues long. Left in the record is the CDR3 DNA by itself, 39 bases read in frame from the first base. As encoded in the germline V gene (reference sequence), CDR1 is MNHNY while CDR2 is SVGAGI. V ends up 11 bases short and J 5 bases short, with an unmatched junction base count of 8.

The chain links TRBV6-6 with TRBJ1-1, with 10 bases aligning to TRBD1. This receptor was taken from a female donor with breast cancer. Some clones in this sample may be carry-over from other donors' samples. Input material: axillary lymph node tissue. The nucleotide sequence reads TGTGCCGGTAGACAGGGGGCGAGGACTGAAGCTTTCTTT. This sequence encodes CAGRQGARTEAFF.